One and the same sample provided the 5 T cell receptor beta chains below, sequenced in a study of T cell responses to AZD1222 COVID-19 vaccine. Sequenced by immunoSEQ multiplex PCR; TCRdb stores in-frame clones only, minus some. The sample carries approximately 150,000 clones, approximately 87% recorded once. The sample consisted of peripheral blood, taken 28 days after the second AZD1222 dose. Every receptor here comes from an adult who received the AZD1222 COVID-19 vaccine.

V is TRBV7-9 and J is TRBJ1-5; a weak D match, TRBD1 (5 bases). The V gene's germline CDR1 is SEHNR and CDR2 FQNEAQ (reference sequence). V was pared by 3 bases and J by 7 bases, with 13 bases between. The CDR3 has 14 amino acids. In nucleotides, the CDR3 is TGTGCCAGCAGCTTTACAGGTGCGGGGCAGCCCCAGCATTTT. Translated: CASSFTGAGQPQHF.

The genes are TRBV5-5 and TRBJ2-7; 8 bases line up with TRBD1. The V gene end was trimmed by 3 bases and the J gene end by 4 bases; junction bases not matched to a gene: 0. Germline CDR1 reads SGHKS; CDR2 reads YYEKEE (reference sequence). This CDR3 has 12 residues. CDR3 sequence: CASSWDRYEQYF. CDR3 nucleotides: TGTGCCAGCAGCTGGGACAGGTACGAGCAGTACTTC.

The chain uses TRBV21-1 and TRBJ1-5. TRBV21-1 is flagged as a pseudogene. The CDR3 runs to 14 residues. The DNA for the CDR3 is TGTGCCAGCAGCAAAAGAACTACGGGTCAGCCCCAGCATTTT. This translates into CASSKRTTGQPQHF.

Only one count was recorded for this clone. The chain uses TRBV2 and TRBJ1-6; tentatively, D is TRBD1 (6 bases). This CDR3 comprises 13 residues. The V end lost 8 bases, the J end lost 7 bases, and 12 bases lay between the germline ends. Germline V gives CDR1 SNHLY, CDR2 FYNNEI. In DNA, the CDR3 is TGTGCCAGCCACAGGGAGCGGAATTCACCCCTCCACTTT. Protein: CASHRERNSPLHF.

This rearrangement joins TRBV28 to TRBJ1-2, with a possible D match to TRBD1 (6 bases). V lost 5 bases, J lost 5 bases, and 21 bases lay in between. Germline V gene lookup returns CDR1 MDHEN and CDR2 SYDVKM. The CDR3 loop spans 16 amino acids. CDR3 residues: CASSPGGVGKGYGYTF. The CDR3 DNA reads TGTGCCAGCAGTCCCGGGGGCGTAGGGAAGGGATATGGCTACACCTTC.